This TCR beta chain was retrieved from a study of CD8 T cells in ankylosing spondylitis. Regarding this clonotype: What it recognizes is unknown.

Study-level findings and limits: Eight highly homologous variants formed a TCR beta motif that appeared characteristic of ankylosing spondylitis blood.

MiXCR, run by TCRdb on the 5' RACE reads, gives a single entry per CDR3 protein. The sample includes 150,000 or so distinct CDR3 sequences, under 35% of them seen just once. Germline V gene data show CDR1 as LNHDA and CDR2 as SQIVND (reference sequence). The length of the CDR3 is 15 residues. The V gene end was trimmed by 3 bases and the J gene end by 8 bases; junction bases not matched to a gene: 6. J is TRBJ1-6 and V is TRBV19; TRBD1 agrees at 8 bases. The TCR originated in a male donor with ankylosing spondylitis. The sample consisted of synovial fluid, either unsorted or a sorted T cell fraction (not recorded which). In DNA, the CDR3 is TGTGCCAGTAGTATCCGGACAGGGACAGATTCACCCCTCCACTTT. It yields the protein CASSIRTGTDSPLHF.